What follows is one T cell receptor (beta chain) and its context. Its binding antigen is unknown. No much larger clone exists at a distance of one base, and base qualities are not known. The germline V gene encodes CDR1 MNHEY and CDR2 SVGAGI. The junction shows trimming of 6 bases on V and 2 bases on J, plus 14 bases between the germline ends. Measured from the cysteine to the phenylalanine, the CDR3 is 15 residues long. The sequence is cut down to CDR3 DNA, 45 bases in frame from base 1. TCRbeta CDR3 regions were amplified from genomic DNA using the immunoSEQ Assay, a bias-controlled multiplex PCR. As for how the authors treated the data: The number of nucleated cells in each sample was estimated by amplification of reference gene primers within the assay. To quantify the absolute abundance of each unique TCRbeta CDR3 rearrangement, sequence reads were collapsed and filtered. For each sample, productive Simpson clonality was calculated as the square root of Simpson's diversity index over productive rearrangements. TCRdb re-hosts the immuneACCESS table, in-frame sequences only. Its copies lack some clones; in the studies checked, an unresolved V gene accounts for under half of them, and the cause for the rest is not known. The DNA was the basis for D and trimming; V, J and clone size are from that table. This sample comprises roughly 180,000 clones, roughly 85% of them detected only once. Jointly, the top ten make up under 9.5% of the sample.

This sample stems from a study of blood T cell repertoires in COVID-19 (TCRdb year 2020). Study-wide context: Samples covering the acute and convalescent phases of COVID-19 were provided by collaborators in the United States, Italy and Spain. The prospective study material was composed of cDNA or gDNA derived from T cells, B-cell-depleted T cells, or PBMCs. Deeply sampled blood TCRbeta repertoires from subjects exposed to, actively infected with, or recovered from COVID-19 were included in the dataset. A freely available public database, intended as a resource for researchers studying the immune response to SARS-CoV-2, is where the repertoires were released. The samples were drawn from the first 160 participants of the ongoing ImmuneRACE study and from 1,200 or so subjects provided by 6 global collaborators. The sample metadata nearly always contained a de-identified subject ID, COVID-19 status, age in years and sex. Where HLA class I and class II types were available, the types were taken from metadata supplied by the sample provider, not from assay-based typing.

Here is what the overall study found, with its caveats: The quantity of clinical and demographic metadata differed by source and by participant and was supplied without curation.

Whole blood was collected in K2EDTA tubes by collaborating institutions according to the institutions' own protocols. For TCRbeta analysis, collaborators shipped samples in one of three forms: frozen whole blood, isolated PBMCs, or DNA extracted from either of those sample types. The chain employs TRBV6-5 and TRBJ1-5, with the D segment identity uncertain. Material for sequencing was peripheral blood. The clonotype comes from a woman aged 55-70 years with acute or convalescent COVID-19. The nucleotide sequence reads TGTGCCAGCAGCCCCGGAGGATCTGGCAATCAGCCCCAGCATTTT. Its coded protein is CASSPGGSGNQPQHF.